This TCR beta chain comes out of a study of cytomegalovirus exposure and HLA in healthy donors. Points from the study as a whole: The study reported that TCR beta sequences accurately predicted HLA-A and HLA-B alleles in most subjects. Most TCR sequences were rare, but some public TCRs occurred in many donors. Earlier analysis found most TCR beta V segments productive about 87% or about 30% of the time.

CDR3 length: 14 residues. The germline gives CDR1 SGHAT, CDR2 FQNNGV. Trimming took off 1 base at V and 7 bases at J, with 11 bases between the two ends. On this clone: The antigen is not known.

Primers for the PCR totalled 60 Vbeta and 13 Jbeta. The table came from immunoSEQ multiplex PCR; TCRdb's copy has only in-frame clones and leaves some out. The data contain about 210,000 clones, more than 80% of them singletons. The sequenced material came from PBMCs. The chain uses TRBV11-2 and TRBJ1-5; the D is unclear. The TCR was taken from a man aged 25-40 years in good health and CMV-seronegative. The CDR3 DNA sequence: TGTGCCAGCAGCTTAGGGGATTCGGGGCAGCCCCAGCATTTT. It translates to CASSLGDSGQPQHF.